Following are 32 T cell receptor beta chains from one sample sequenced in a study of blood T cell repertoires in COVID-19. The data were produced by immunoSEQ multiplex PCR, yet TCRdb's version contains in-frame clones alone and is incomplete. The sample holds roughly 700,000 clones, approximately 90% seen once. What was sequenced was peripheral blood. The receptor source for this set is a woman aged 18-29 years with acute or convalescent COVID-19.

This chain joins TRBV7-8 and TRBJ1-1, with D unresolved. The ends were cut back, 1 base at V and 1 base at J, with 10 bases in the middle. CDR1 and CDR2 from the germline V gene are SGHVS and FQNEAQ. The CDR3 is 15 residues long. Here the CDR3 reads CASSLGQQRNTEAFF. Written as DNA, the CDR3 is TGTGCCAGCAGCTTAGGGCAACAGAGGAACACTGAAGCTTTCTTT.

CDR3 region: CATRGLGGYTF. CDR3 DNA: TGTGCCACCAGGGGGCTTGGGGGCTACACCTTC. The rearrangement joins TRBV2 to TRBJ1-2; 8 positions match TRBD1. The length of the CDR3 is 11 residues. The trim removed 10 bases at V and 8 bases at J, leaving 6 bases unmatched. CDR1 is SNHLY and CDR2 is FYNNEI in the germline V gene.

The rearrangement joins TRBV27 to TRBJ2-7, with D possibly matching TRBD2 (7 bases). V was clipped by 2 bases and J by 5 bases, with 19 bases between them. The CDR3 has 16 amino acids. The germline V gene encodes CDR1 MNHEY and CDR2 SMNVEV (reference sequence). The CDR3 DNA sequence: TGTGCCAGCAGTTTAGGAGGGGGGGGCCCGGGGGACGAGCAGTACTTC. It specifies CASSLGGGGPGDEQYF.

The CDR3 region has the DNA TGTTCCCTAGGAGACACTGAAGCTTTCTTT. Residues: CSLGDTEAFF. The chain links TRBV7-9 to TRBJ1-1; unclear D gene. There are 10 residues in the CDR3. Germline CDR1 and CDR2: SEHNR and FQNEAQ (reference sequence).

The chain joins TRBV5-8 to TRBJ1-3, with D maybe TRBD1 (5 bases). The CDR3 totals 16 residues. Germline lookup yields CDR1 SGHTS and CDR2 YDEGEE. Between the trimmed V and J ends, which lost 4 bases and 4 bases, there was a span of 18 bases. The CDR3 sequence is CASSHILRDLGNTIYF. The DNA for the CDR3 is TGTGCCAGCAGCCACATCCTCCGGGACTTAGGAAACACCATATATTTT.

The gene calls are TRBV4-3 and TRBJ1-2; D call uncertain. Trimming took 4 bases from V and 5 from J, leaving 17 bases between them. Per germline, CDR1 LGHNA and CDR2 YSLEER. The CDR3 has 15 amino acids. CDR3 protein: CASSLTTGSRYGYTF. CDR3 nucleotide sequence: TGCGCCAGCAGCCTCACGACCGGGAGTCGATATGGCTACACCTTC.

The chain recombines TRBV2 with TRBJ1-1, with D perhaps TRBD1 (6 bases). V dropped 7 bases and J dropped 8 bases, with 11 bases sitting between them. The CDR3 has 11 amino acids. CDR1 is SNHLY and CDR2 is FYNNEI in the germline V gene. CDR3: CASTTGTEAFF. CDR3 nucleotides: TGTGCCAGCACCACCGGGACAGAAGCTTTCTTT.

The CDR3 spells CATSGADSTSDNEQFF. The CDR3 region has the DNA TGTGCCACCAGTGGCGCGGACTCCACTTCGGACAATGAGCAGTTCTTC. The chain has TRBV24-1 and TRBJ2-1, with D maybe TRBD2 (5 bases). Trimming removed 5 bases at V and 5 bases at J, with 18 bases between. Germline CDR1 and CDR2: KGHDR and SFDVKD. CDR3 length equals 16 residues.

A word on this clone: This sample includes further DNA sequences coding for the same CDR3. The chain recombines TRBV4-3 with TRBJ1-1; a possible D gene is TRBD1 (5 bases). Per the germline V gene, CDR1 is LGHNA and CDR2 is YSLEER. V shed 2 bases and J shed 1 base, with 11 bases lying between them. This CDR3 spans 15 amino acids. CDR3 region: CASSQLDRQNTEAFF. As DNA, the CDR3 is TGCGCCAGCAGCCAACTTGACAGACAGAACACTGAAGCTTTCTTT.

This chain connects TRBV7-2 to TRBJ2-5; TRBD1 matches at 10 bases. Germline V lookup: CDR1 SGHTA, CDR2 FQGNSA. The CDR3 runs 14 residues. Trimming cost V 3 bases and J 5 bases; bases outside gene matches: 3. CDR3 nucleotide sequence: TGTGCCAGCAGCTTTAGACAGGGGGCGGAGACCCAGTACTTC. It codes for CASSFRQGAETQYF.

The chain recombines TRBV4-3 with TRBJ2-2; TRBD1 agrees at 11 bases. This CDR3 has 16 residues. The junction had 1 base not matched to a gene; V was cut back by 4 bases and J by 0 bases. The germline V gene encodes CDR1 LGHNA and CDR2 YSLEER. CDR3 sequence reads: CASSRDRGANTGELFF. In nucleotides, the CDR3 is TGCGCCAGCAGCCGGGACAGGGGGGCGAACACCGGGGAGCTGTTTTTT.

In DNA form, the CDR3 reads TGTGCCAGCAGTGACCCCAGGGAAGTAGATACGCAGTATTTT. Its protein product is CASSDPREVDTQYF. The chain has TRBV25-1 and TRBJ2-3; D possibly corresponds to TRBD1 (5 bases). With 3 bases removed from V and 5 bases from J, the gap between germline ends came to 12 bases. Germline loops: CDR1 MGHDK, CDR2 SYGVNS. CDR3 length: 14 amino acids. Supplemented by reference TRBV25-1 and TRBJ2-3, the full variable domain reads EADIYQTPRYLVIGTGKKITLECSQTMGHDKMYWYQQDPGMELHLIHYSYGVNSTEKGDLSSESTVSRIRTEHFPLTLESARPSHTSQYLCASSDPREVDTQYFGPGTRLTVL.

The chain links TRBV12-3 or TRBV12-4 to TRBJ1-6; a possible D gene is TRBD1 (5 bases). This CDR3 comprises 11 residues. V was trimmed by 6 bases and J by 14 bases, leaving 11 bases between them. This chain's CDR3 is CASSRGLSLHF. The CDR3 DNA follows: TGTGCCAGCAGCCGGGGGTTATCCCTCCACTTT.

This clone occurred once. J is TRBJ2-7 and V is TRBV19; 11 nucleotides align to TRBD2. This CDR3 spans 18 amino acids. V shed 5 bases and J 0 bases; nucleotides not matched to a gene: 12. Germline-derived CDR1 and CDR2 are LNHDA and SQIVND (reference sequence). The CDR3 loop is CASSPRTSGGPISYEQYF. The CDR3 DNA is TGTGCCAGTAGTCCTCGTACTAGCGGGGGTCCTATCTCCTACGAGCAGTACTTC.

The chain couples TRBV30 to TRBJ1-1; D uncertain. V dropped 3 bases and J dropped 3 bases, with 8 bases sitting between them. The CDR3 spans 12 residues. Germline CDR1 and CDR2: GTSNPN and SVGIG (reference sequence). Here the CDR3 DNA reads TGTGCCTGGAGCCCCAGCGACACTGAAGCTTTCTTT. Protein product: CAWSPSDTEAFF.

The chain has TRBV27 and TRBJ1-2, with no clear D. The CDR3 covers 14 residues. Trimming removed 0 bases at V and 5 bases at J, with 10 bases between. CDR1 is MNHEY and CDR2 is SMNVEV in the germline V gene (reference sequence). CDR3 sequence reads: CASSLSGRRYGYTF. The CDR3 bases are TGTGCCAGCAGTTTATCCGGCCGGCGGTATGGCTACACCTTC.

The chain carries TRBV5-1 and TRBJ1-1; 11 bases match TRBD1. This CDR3 comprises 16 residues. The J segment lost 0 bases and the V segment lost 3 bases, leaving 4 bases of the junction unmatched. CDR1 and CDR2 from the germline V gene are SGHRS and YFSETQ. In nucleotides, the CDR3 is TGCGCCAGCAGCTGGGACAGGGGGACCCTGAACACTGAAGCTTTCTTT. Encoded protein: CASSWDRGTLNTEAFF.

The genes are TRBV6-4 and TRBJ1-2; 7 bases are shared with TRBD1. This CDR3 is 10 amino acids long. Germline-derived CDR1 and CDR2 are MRHNA and SNTAGT. Trimming removed 3 bases from V and 12 bases from J; junction bases left unmatched: 1. Written as DNA, the CDR3 is TGTGCCAGCAGTGAAGGACAGGACACCTTC. Its protein product is CASSEGQDTF.

The chain links TRBV11-3 to TRBJ1-6; a weak D match, TRBD1 (6 bases). Per the germline V gene, CDR1 is SGHNT and CDR2 is YENEEA. This CDR3 has 16 amino acids. V lost 8 bases and J 6 bases, leaving 20 bases between the germline ends. CDR3 region: CASRGGAPLFNSPLHF. CDR3 in DNA: TGTGCCAGCCGGGGGGGGGCCCCTCTATTTAATTCACCCCTCCACTTT.

A word on this clone: The sample has other DNA sequences that encode this CDR3 too. The V and J genes are TRBV3-1 (or the pseudogene TRBV3-2) and TRBJ1-1, with a possible D match to TRBD1 (6 bases). V lost 4 bases and J lost 1, with 10 bases in between. There are 14 residues in the CDR3. The germline V gene has CDR1 LGHDT and CDR2 YNNKEL (reference sequence). The CDR3 loop is CASSRGQQNTEAFF. The CDR3 nucleotides read TGTGCCAGCAGCCGAGGACAGCAGAACACTGAAGCTTTCTTT.

This chain joins TRBV2 and TRBJ1-3; D might be TRBD1 (5 bases). Germline V gene sequence: CDR1 SNHLY, CDR2 FYNNEI. Between the trimmed V and J ends, which lost 5 bases and 2 bases, there was a span of 25 bases. The CDR3 is made up of 19 amino acids. The CDR3 is CASSRTYIDAEGTGNTIYF. The CDR3 DNA sequence: TGTGCCAGCAGTCGAACCTACATTGACGCGGAGGGGACTGGAAACACCATATATTTT.

The chain recombines TRBV27 with TRBJ1-2, with D possibly being TRBD1 (5 bases). The CDR3 spans 16 residues. Trimming took 0 bases from V and 4 from J, leaving 15 bases between them. The germline V gene encodes CDR1 MNHEY and CDR2 SMNVEV (reference sequence). The CDR3 region has the DNA TGTGCCAGCAGTTTATCGGCCGGGACTGTCGTCTATGGCTACACCTTC. Encoded protein: CASSLSAGTVVYGYTF.

V gene TRBV30 combines with J gene TRBJ1-2; D remains ambiguous. Trimming left V 0 bases short and J 8 bases short, with 22 bases between. This CDR3 is 16 amino acids long. The germline gives CDR1 GTSNPN, CDR2 SVGIG (reference sequence). CDR3 sequence reads: CAWSVLEGPWGSGYTF. Written as DNA, the CDR3 is TGTGCCTGGAGTGTACTGGAGGGTCCTTGGGGATCGGGCTACACCTTC.

This rearrangement joins TRBV7-3 to TRBJ1-2; D possibly corresponds to TRBD1 (5 bases). The germline gives CDR1 SGHTA, CDR2 FQGTGA. The V end lost 6 bases, the J end lost 4 bases, and 15 bases lay between the germline ends. CDR3 size: 14 residues. The CDR3 DNA reads TGTGCCAGCAGTTTTTCAGGGAAAGGCTATGGCTACACCTTC. Translation: CASSFSGKGYGYTF.

The rearrangement joins TRBV10-3 to TRBJ2-3, with 13 bases identical to TRBD2. There are 18 residues in the CDR3. J was trimmed by 2 bases and V by 8 bases; bases with no gene match: 13. Germline-derived CDR1 and CDR2 are ENHRY and SYGVKD. The CDR3 nucleotides read TGTGCCATCCGCGCGGGACTAGCGGGGACCTATCACACAGATACGCAGTATTTT. This translates into CAIRAGLAGTYHTDTQYF.

The chain links TRBV9 to TRBJ1-6; D may be TRBD1 (5 bases). The CDR3 length is 17 residues. Germline V gives CDR1 SGDLS, CDR2 YYNGEE. The V gene lost 0 bases and the J gene lost 13 bases, with 23 bases spanning the gap. The CDR3 sequence: CASSVEASGTPEGPLHF. CDR3 nucleotides: TGTGCCAGCAGCGTAGAAGCAAGCGGGACTCCGGAGGGTCCCCTCCACTTT.

The chain uses TRBV11-2 and TRBJ1-2, with D uncertain. The CDR3 covers 14 residues. With 5 bases removed from V and 8 bases from J, the gap between germline ends came to 18 bases. Germline values: CDR1 SGHAT, CDR2 FQNNGV. CDR3 DNA sequence: TGTGCCAGCAGCATTCCGGGATTCCCTGCGGGCTACACCTTC. This codes for CASSIPGFPAGYTF. Full variable domain (rest looked up from reference TRBV11-2 and TRBJ1-2): EAGVAQSPRYKIIEKRQSVAFWCNPISGHATLYWYQQILGQGPKLLIQFQNNGVVDDSQLPKDRFSAERLKGVDSTLKIQPAKLEDSAVYLCASSIPGFPAGYTFGSGTRLTVV.

A few counts support this clone. V and J are TRBV7-9 and TRBJ1-1, with a possible D match to TRBD1 (5 bases). CDR1 SEHNR and CDR2 FQNEAQ come from the germline V gene (reference sequence). The CDR3 consists of 14 residues. V was pared by 5 bases and J by 4 bases, with 14 bases between. CDR3 DNA sequence: TGTGCCAGCAGCCCCGGGCGGGGGTCCACTGAAGCTTTCTTT. Translating gives CASSPGRGSTEAFF.

This chain links TRBV9 with TRBJ1-6, with a weak D call TRBD1 (6 bases). The CDR3 totals 14 residues. Trimming cost V 3 bases and J 9 bases, with 13 bases left between them. In germline, CDR1 is SGDLS, CDR2 YYNGEE. The CDR3 DNA sequence: TGTGCCAGCAGCGCCGACAGGTTTGGTTCACCCCTCCACTTT. This codes for CASSADRFGSPLHF.

With respect to this clone: Other DNA sequences within the sample encode an identical CDR3. V usage is TRBV24-1 and J usage is TRBJ1-5; 8 nucleotides match TRBD1. Germline loops: CDR1 KGHDR, CDR2 SFDVKD. CDR3 length: 16 residues. V lost 4 bases and J lost 1; bases outside the gene matches: 5. For the CDR3, the DNA is TGTGCCACCAGTGACCCTGGACAGGGAAGCAATCAGCCCCAGCATTTT. It encodes CATSDPGQGSNQPQHF.

This chain connects TRBV6-4 to TRBJ2-2; D unclear. This CDR3 has 14 amino acids. V was shortened by 0 bases and J by 6 bases, with 8 bases between the two germline ends. Germline-derived CDR1 and CDR2 are MRHNA and SNTAGT. The CDR3 nucleotides are TGTGCCAGCAGTGACTCGATAGAGGCCGGGGAGCTGTTTTTT. It translates to CASSDSIEAGELFF.

The chain has TRBV18 and TRBJ2-7; D gene unclear. CDR3 size: 16 residues. The V and J ends lost 3 bases and 1 base respectively, with 16 bases between them. Germline V gene sequence: CDR1 KGHSH, CDR2 LQKENI. CDR3 in DNA: TGTGCCAGCTCACCCCAACAGTCTCTACAGTCCTACGAGCAGTACTTC. It specifies CASSPQQSLQSYEQYF. Looking up the rest from reference TRBV18 and TRBJ2-7 gives the full variable domain: NAGVMQNPRHLVRRRGQEARLRCSPMKGHSHVYWYRQLPEEGLKFMVYLQKENIIDESGMPKERFSAEFPKEGPSILRIQQVVRGDSAAYFCASSPQQSLQSYEQYFGPGTRLTVT.